The 6 T cell receptor beta chains below come from one sample, sequenced in a study of blood T cell repertoires in COVID-19. Only in-frame clones appear in the TCRdb table, and some are missing; sequencing was by immunoSEQ multiplex PCR. The sample has 6,200 or so clones, more than 65% seen once; the top ten hold about 15%. Sequenced input: peripheral blood. Source of these receptors: a man in his fifties or sixties with acute or convalescent COVID-19.

V and J are TRBV7-9 and TRBJ2-1, with 7 positions matching TRBD2. Germline CDR1 SEHNR, CDR2 FQNEAQ (reference sequence). The junction had 16 bases not matched to a gene; V was cut back by 4 bases and J by 10 bases. This CDR3 contains 16 residues. CDR3 loop: CASSSRPGGLTKEQFF. Written as DNA, the CDR3 is TGTGCCAGCAGCTCACGACCGGGAGGACTCACCAAGGAGCAGTTCTTC.

In its sample, this clone is medium-sized. This rearrangement joins TRBV5-4 to TRBJ1-5, with D possibly TRBD1 on 6 matching bases. This CDR3 contains 12 residues. Trimming cost V 7 bases and J 3 bases, with 8 bases left between them. The germline CDR1 and CDR2 sequences are SGHNT and YYREEE (reference sequence). CDR3 DNA: TGTGCCAGCGGACAGCTCAATCAGCCCCAGCATTTT. Translating it yields CASGQLNQPQHF.

This chain uses TRBV3-1 (or the pseudogene TRBV3-2) with TRBJ1-4; 7 bases are a match to TRBD1. The CDR3 loop spans 15 amino acids. CDR1 is LGHDT, CDR2 YNNKEL, per germline (reference sequence). Trimming at V came to 1 base and at J to 5 bases, leaving 4 bases not matched to a gene. The CDR3 DNA sequence: TGTGCCAGCAGCCAAGCAGGGGGTGCGAATGAAAAACTGTTTTTT. Protein: CASSQAGGANEKLFF.

The V and J genes are TRBV14 and TRBJ2-1; 10 bases align to TRBD2. Losses at the gene ends were 5 bases for V and 6 bases for J; bases not matched to a gene: 10. The CDR3 runs 16 residues. Germline V lookup: CDR1 SGHDN, CDR2 FVKESK. CDR3 residues: CASSRGGSGRANEQFF. In nucleotides, the CDR3 is TGTGCCAGCAGCAGAGGGGGGAGCGGGAGGGCCAATGAGCAGTTCTTC.

This clone was counted a single time. The chain uses TRBV27 and TRBJ2-2, with 15 nucleotides matching TRBD2. The germline V gene encodes CDR1 MNHEY and CDR2 SMNVEV (reference sequence). The V and J ends lost 8 bases and 2 bases, in that order; junction bases with no gene match: 9. The CDR3 is 18 amino acids. CDR3 residues: CASGPGGLAGGNTGELFF. CDR3 DNA: TGTGCCAGCGGGCCTGGGGGACTAGCGGGGGGAAACACCGGGGAGCTGTTTTTT.

This clone was detected a few times. V gene TRBV6-5 combines with J gene TRBJ1-2, with 9 bases fitting TRBD1. V shed 5 bases and J 9 bases; nucleotides not matched to a gene: 13. This CDR3 contains 15 residues. Germline loops: CDR1 MNHEY, CDR2 SVGAGI. In DNA form, the CDR3 reads TGTGCCAGCAGTCGCGGTACCGGGACAGGGAACAGCTACACCTTC. Translation gives CASSRGTGTGNSYTF.